This is a list of T cell receptor beta chains from one sample in a study of blood T cell repertoires in COVID-19. Generated by immunoSEQ multiplex PCR, the TCRdb table keeps only in-frame clones and is missing some. The sample records around 500,000 clones, roughly 88% being singletons. The material sequenced was PBMCs or T cells enriched from blood (not recorded which). Receptor source: a woman aged 40 to 50 who had recovered from COVID-19. CDR3s include the opening cysteine and the closing phenylalanine or tryptophan. The D gene is left open where the match is weak. Clone size is given for some rows only: seen once, a few or many times, or a class if the clone is expanded.

d_gene: TRBD1; v_gene: TRBV19; len: 16; j_gene: TRBJ1-2; abundance: NA; CDR3aa: CASRRPGQGMFDGYTF; CDR3nt: TGTGCCAGTAGACGCCCGGGACAGGGTATGTTCGATGGCTACACCTTC
d_gene: TRBD1; v_gene: TRBV11-2; len: 15; j_gene: TRBJ1-5; abundance: NA; CDR3aa: CASSLDPGQYQPQHF; CDR3nt: TGTGCCAGCAGCTTAGACCCGGGACAGTACCAGCCCCAGCATTTT
d_gene: NA; v_gene: TRBV24-1; len: 13; j_gene: TRBJ2-2; abundance: NA; CDR3aa: CATSDYRAGELFF; CDR3nt: TGTGCCACCAGTGATTACAGGGCCGGGGAGCTGTTTTTT
d_gene: TRBD2; v_gene: TRBV11-2; len: 13; j_gene: TRBJ2-3; abundance: NA; CDR3aa: CASSLEPGGTQYF; CDR3nt: TGTGCCAGCAGCTTAGAGCCGGGAGGGACGCAGTATTTT
d_gene: NA; v_gene: TRBV5-5; len: 16; j_gene: TRBJ1-1; abundance: NA; CDR3aa: CASSLNPSRMNTEAFF; CDR3nt: TGTGCCAGCAGCCTTAATCCCTCCAGAATGAACACTGAAGCTTTCTTT
d_gene: NA; v_gene: TRBV5-1; len: 13; j_gene: TRBJ2-3; abundance: once; CDR3aa: CASSSGFTDTQYF; CDR3nt: TGCGCCAGCAGCTCAGGATTCACAGATACGCAGTATTTT
d_gene: TRBD1; v_gene: TRBV7-2; len: 16; j_gene: TRBJ1-6; abundance: NA; CDR3aa: CASSFRQGQGNSPLHF; CDR3nt: TGTGCCAGCAGCTTCCGACAAGGACAGGGAAATTCACCCCTCCACTTT
d_gene: NA; v_gene: TRBV7-6; len: 15; j_gene: TRBJ1-3; abundance: NA; CDR3aa: CASSRLQGSGNTIYF; CDR3nt: TGTGCCAGCAGCCGCCTGCAGGGCTCTGGAAACACCATATATTTT
d_gene: TRBD2; v_gene: TRBV4-1; len: 20; j_gene: TRBJ2-1; abundance: NA; CDR3aa: CASSQDGLAALMYPYNEQFF; CDR3nt: TGCGCCAGCAGCCAAGATGGGCTAGCGGCTCTCATGTATCCCTACAATGAGCAGTTCTTC
d_gene: NA; v_gene: TRBV27; len: 14; j_gene: TRBJ2-4; abundance: NA; CDR3aa: CASSYSIAKNIQYF; CDR3nt: TGTGCCAGCAGTTACTCCATAGCCAAAAACATTCAGTACTTC
d_gene: TRBD2; v_gene: TRBV9; len: 16; j_gene: TRBJ2-7; abundance: NA; CDR3aa: CASSVALASGRGEQYF; CDR3nt: TGTGCCAGCAGCGTAGCTCTGGCTAGCGGGAGGGGGGAGCAGTACTTC
d_gene: TRBD2; v_gene: TRBV7-2; len: 16; j_gene: TRBJ2-3; abundance: NA; CDR3aa: CASSPIAGGLTDTQYF; CDR3nt: TGTGCCAGCAGCCCCATAGCGGGAGGGTTAACAGATACGCAGTATTTT
d_gene: NA; v_gene: TRBV19; len: 15; j_gene: TRBJ2-7; abundance: once; CDR3aa: CASSIISGSSYEQYF; CDR3nt: TGTGCCAGTAGTATCATCAGCGGATCATCCTACGAGCAGTACTTC
d_gene: TRBD2; v_gene: TRBV2; len: 19; j_gene: TRBJ2-2; abundance: NA; CDR3aa: CASRAEPGLAHVWAGELFF; CDR3nt: TGTGCCAGCAGAGCAGAACCGGGACTAGCGCACGTTTGGGCCGGGGAGCTGTTTTTT
d_gene: NA; v_gene: TRBV2; len: 13; j_gene: TRBJ2-2; abundance: NA; CDR3aa: CARKEANTGELFF; CDR3nt: TGTGCCAGAAAGGAGGCGAACACCGGGGAGCTGTTTTTT
d_gene: TRBD1; v_gene: TRBV27; len: 15; j_gene: TRBJ2-3; abundance: NA; CDR3aa: CASSPQGANTDTQYF; CDR3nt: TGTGCCAGCAGCCCACAGGGGGCCAACACAGATACGCAGTATTTT
d_gene: NA; v_gene: TRBV11-2; len: 13; j_gene: TRBJ1-2; abundance: NA; CDR3aa: CAILSLGGYGYTF; CDR3nt: TGTGCCATCCTATCCCTCGGGGGATATGGCTACACCTTC
d_gene: TRBD2; v_gene: TRBV5-5; len: 15; j_gene: TRBJ2-5; abundance: few; CDR3aa: CASSLAGTILETQYF; CDR3nt: TGTGCCAGCAGCTTGGCCGGGACTATTTTGGAGACCCAGTACTTC
d_gene: TRBD1; v_gene: TRBV18; len: 15; j_gene: TRBJ1-5; abundance: NA; CDR3aa: CASSPRQGTDQPQHF; CDR3nt: TGTGCCAGCTCACCGCGACAGGGGACCGATCAGCCCCAGCATTTT
d_gene: NA; v_gene: TRBV28; len: 15; j_gene: TRBJ2-7; abundance: NA; CDR3aa: CASSFVVGWTPEQYF; CDR3nt: TGTGCCAGCAGTTTTGTTGTAGGGTGGACTCCCGAGCAGTACTTC
d_gene: TRBD1; v_gene: TRBV6-5; len: 13; j_gene: TRBJ1-1; abundance: NA; CDR3aa: CASSYSAGQGAFF; CDR3nt: TGTGCCAGCAGTTACTCGGCGGGACAGGGAGCTTTCTTT
d_gene: NA; v_gene: TRBV11-3; len: 15; j_gene: TRBJ2-7; abundance: NA; CDR3aa: CASSLRRGASYEQYF; CDR3nt: TGTGCCAGCAGCTTAAGACGCGGAGCCTCCTACGAGCAGTACTTC
d_gene: TRBD2; v_gene: TRBV11-2; len: 16; j_gene: TRBJ2-5; abundance: NA; CDR3aa: CASSPARLAGQETQYF; CDR3nt: TGTGCCAGCAGCCCAGCCCGACTAGCGGGGCAAGAGACCCAGTACTTC
d_gene: NA; v_gene: TRBV19; len: 16; j_gene: TRBJ2-2; abundance: once; CDR3aa: CASSILRGDNTGELFF; CDR3nt: TGTGCCAGTAGTATCCTACGTGGAGACAACACCGGGGAGCTGTTTTTT
d_gene: NA; v_gene: TRBV28; len: 15; j_gene: TRBJ2-7; abundance: NA; CDR3aa: CASSSLGDSSYEQYF; CDR3nt: TGTGCCAGCAGTTCATTAGGAGACAGCTCCTACGAGCAGTACTTC
d_gene: NA; v_gene: TRBV6-5; len: 14; j_gene: TRBJ1-1; abundance: NA; CDR3aa: CASRTGLKATEAFF; CDR3nt: TGTGCCAGCAGGACAGGTCTCAAGGCGACTGAAGCTTTCTTT